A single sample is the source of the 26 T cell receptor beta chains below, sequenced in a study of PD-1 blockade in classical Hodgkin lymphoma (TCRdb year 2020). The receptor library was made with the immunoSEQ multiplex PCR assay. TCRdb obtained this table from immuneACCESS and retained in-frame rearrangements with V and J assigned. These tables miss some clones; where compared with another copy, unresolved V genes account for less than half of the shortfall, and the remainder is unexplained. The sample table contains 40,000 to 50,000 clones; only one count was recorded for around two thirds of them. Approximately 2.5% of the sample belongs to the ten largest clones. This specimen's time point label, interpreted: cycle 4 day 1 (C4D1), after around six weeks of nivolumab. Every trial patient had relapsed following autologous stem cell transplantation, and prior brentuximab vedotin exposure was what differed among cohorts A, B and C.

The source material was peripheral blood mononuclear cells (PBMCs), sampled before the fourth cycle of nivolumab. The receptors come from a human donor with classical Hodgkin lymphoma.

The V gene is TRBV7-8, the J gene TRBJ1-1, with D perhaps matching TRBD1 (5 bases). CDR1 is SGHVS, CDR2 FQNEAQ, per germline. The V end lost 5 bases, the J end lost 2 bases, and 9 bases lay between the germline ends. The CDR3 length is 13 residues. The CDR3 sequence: CASSLTENTEAFF. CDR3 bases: TGTGCCAGCAGCCTGACAGAAAACACTGAAGCTTTCTTT. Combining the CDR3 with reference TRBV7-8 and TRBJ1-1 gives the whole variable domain GAGVSQSPRYKVAKRGQDVALRCDPISGHVSLFWYQQALGQGPEFLTYFQNEAQLDKSGLPSDRFFAERPEGSVSTLKIQRTQQEDSAVYLCASSLTENTEAFFGQGTRLTVV.

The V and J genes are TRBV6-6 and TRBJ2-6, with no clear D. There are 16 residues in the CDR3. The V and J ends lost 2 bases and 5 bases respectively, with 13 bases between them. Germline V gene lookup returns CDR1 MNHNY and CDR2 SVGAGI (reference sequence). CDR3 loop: CASSYEVGFRANVLTF. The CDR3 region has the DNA TGTGCCAGCAGTTACGAGGTCGGGTTTAGGGCCAACGTCCTGACTTTC.

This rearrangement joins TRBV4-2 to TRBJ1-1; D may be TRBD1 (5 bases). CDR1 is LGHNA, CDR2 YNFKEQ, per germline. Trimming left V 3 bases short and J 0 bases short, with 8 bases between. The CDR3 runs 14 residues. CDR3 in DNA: TGTGCCAGCAGCCAGGGACGGATGAACACTGAAGCTTTCTTT. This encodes CASSQGRMNTEAFF.

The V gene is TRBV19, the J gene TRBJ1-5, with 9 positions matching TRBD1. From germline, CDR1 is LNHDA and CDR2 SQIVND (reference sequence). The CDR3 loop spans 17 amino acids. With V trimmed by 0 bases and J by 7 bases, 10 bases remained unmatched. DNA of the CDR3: TGTGCCAGTAGTATAGATAGGGGACAGGGTATATACCAGCCCCAGCATTTT. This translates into CASSIDRGQGIYQPQHF.

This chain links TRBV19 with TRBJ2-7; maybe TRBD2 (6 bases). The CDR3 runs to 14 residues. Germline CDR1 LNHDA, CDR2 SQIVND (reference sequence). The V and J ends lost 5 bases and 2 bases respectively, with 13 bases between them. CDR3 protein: CASSFRDLPYEQYF. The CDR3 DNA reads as TGTGCCAGTAGTTTCAGGGACTTGCCCTACGAGCAGTACTTC.

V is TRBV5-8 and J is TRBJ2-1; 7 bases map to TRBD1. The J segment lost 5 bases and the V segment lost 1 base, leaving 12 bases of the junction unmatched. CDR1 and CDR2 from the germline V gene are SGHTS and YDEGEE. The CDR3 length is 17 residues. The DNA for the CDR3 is TGTGCCAGCAGCTTGCGGCTGACAGGGCCGCCAGACAATGAGCAGTTCTTC. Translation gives CASSLRLTGPPDNEQFF.

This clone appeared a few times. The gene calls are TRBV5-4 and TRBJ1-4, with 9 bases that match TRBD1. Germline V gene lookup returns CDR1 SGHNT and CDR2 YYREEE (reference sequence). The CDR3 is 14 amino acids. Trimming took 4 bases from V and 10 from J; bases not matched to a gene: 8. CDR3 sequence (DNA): TGTGCCAGCAGCAACACAGGGGGCGAGGGAAAACTGTTTTTT. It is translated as CASSNTGGEGKLFF.

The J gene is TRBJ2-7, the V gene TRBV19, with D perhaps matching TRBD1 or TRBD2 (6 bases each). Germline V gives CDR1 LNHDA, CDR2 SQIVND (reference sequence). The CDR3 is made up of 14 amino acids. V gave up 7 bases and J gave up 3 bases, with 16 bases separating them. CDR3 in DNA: TGTGCCAGTACCCCCGGCGGAGGGGGCTACGAGCAGTACTTC. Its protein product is CASTPGGGGYEQYF.

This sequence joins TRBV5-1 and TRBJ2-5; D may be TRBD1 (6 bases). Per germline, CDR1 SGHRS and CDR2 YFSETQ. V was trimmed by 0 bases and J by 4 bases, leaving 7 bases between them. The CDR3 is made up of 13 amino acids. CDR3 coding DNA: TGCGCCAGCAGCTTGGGAGGGGGAGAGACCCAGTACTTC. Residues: CASSLGGGETQYF.

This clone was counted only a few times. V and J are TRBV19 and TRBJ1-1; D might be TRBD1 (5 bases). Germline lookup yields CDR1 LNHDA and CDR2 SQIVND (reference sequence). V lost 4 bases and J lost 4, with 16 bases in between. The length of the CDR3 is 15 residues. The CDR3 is CASSNHLLGATEAFF. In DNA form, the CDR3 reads TGTGCCAGTAGTAACCATCTCCTTGGGGCCACTGAAGCTTTCTTT. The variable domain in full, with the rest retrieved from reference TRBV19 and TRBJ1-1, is DGGITQSPKYLFRKEGQNVTLSCEQNLNHDAMYWYRQDPGQGLRLIYYSQIVNDFQKGDIAEGYSVSREKKESFPLTVTSAQKNPTAFYLCASSNHLLGATEAFFGQGTRLTVV.

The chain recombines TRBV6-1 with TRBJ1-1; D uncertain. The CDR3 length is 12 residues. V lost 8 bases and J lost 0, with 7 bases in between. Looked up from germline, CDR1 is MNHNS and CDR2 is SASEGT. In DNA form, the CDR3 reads TGTGCCAGCGGGCGCATGAACACTGAAGCTTTCTTT. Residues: CASGRMNTEAFF.

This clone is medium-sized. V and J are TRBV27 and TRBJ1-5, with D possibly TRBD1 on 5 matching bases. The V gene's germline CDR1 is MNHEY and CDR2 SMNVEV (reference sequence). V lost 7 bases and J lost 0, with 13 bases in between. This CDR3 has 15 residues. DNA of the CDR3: TGTGCCAGCACCCCTGCGGGGGGTAGCAATCAGCCCCAGCATTTT. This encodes CASTPAGGSNQPQHF.

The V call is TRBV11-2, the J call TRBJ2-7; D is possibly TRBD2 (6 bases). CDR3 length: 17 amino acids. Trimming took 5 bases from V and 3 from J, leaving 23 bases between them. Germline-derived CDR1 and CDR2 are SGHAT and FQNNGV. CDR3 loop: CASSQEEMDGGIYEQYF. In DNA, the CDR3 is TGTGCCAGCAGCCAAGAAGAAATGGACGGAGGGATCTACGAGCAGTACTTC.

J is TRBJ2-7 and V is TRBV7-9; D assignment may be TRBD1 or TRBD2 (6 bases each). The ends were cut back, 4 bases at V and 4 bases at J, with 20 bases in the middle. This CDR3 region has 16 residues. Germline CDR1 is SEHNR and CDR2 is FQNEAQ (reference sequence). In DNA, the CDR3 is TGTGCCAGCAGCTGGGACAAAGAAGGGGGGTGGTACGAGCAGTACTTC. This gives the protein CASSWDKEGGWYEQYF.

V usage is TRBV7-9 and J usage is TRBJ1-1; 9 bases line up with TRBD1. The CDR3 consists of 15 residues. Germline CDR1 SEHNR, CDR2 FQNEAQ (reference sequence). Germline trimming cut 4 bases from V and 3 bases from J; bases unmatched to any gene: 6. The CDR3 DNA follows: TGTGCCAGCAGCTCCGGACAGGGGAGGGACACTGAAGCTTTCTTT. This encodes CASSSGQGRDTEAFF. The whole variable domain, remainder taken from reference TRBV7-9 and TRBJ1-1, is DTGVSQNPRHKITKRGQNVTFRCDPISEHNRLYWYRQTLGQGPEFLTYFQNEAQLEKSRLLSDRFSAERPKGSFSTLEIQRTEQGDSAMYLCASSSGQGRDTEAFFGQGTRLTVV.

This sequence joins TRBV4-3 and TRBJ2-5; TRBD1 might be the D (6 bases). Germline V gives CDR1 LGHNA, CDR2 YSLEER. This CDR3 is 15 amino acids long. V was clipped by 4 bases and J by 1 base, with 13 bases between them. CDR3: CASSPGDGVQETQYF. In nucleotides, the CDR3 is TGCGCCAGCAGCCCAGGGGACGGCGTCCAAGAGACCCAGTACTTC.

The CDR3 region is CASSVVGNSQETQYF. The DNA for the CDR3 is TGTGCCAGCAGCGTCGTGGGAAACTCCCAAGAGACCCAGTACTTC. This chain joins TRBV9 and TRBJ2-5; no clear D. CDR3 length: 15 residues. Trimming stripped 2 bases from V and 1 base from J, with 12 bases between. CDR1 and CDR2 (germline): SGDLS, YYNGEE.

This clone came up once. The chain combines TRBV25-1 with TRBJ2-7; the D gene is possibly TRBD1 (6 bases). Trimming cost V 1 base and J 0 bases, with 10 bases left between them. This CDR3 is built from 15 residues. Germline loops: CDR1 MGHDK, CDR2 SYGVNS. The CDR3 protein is CASSESGRGSYEQYF. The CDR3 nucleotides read TGTGCCAGCAGTGAATCTGGCAGGGGCTCCTACGAGCAGTACTTC.

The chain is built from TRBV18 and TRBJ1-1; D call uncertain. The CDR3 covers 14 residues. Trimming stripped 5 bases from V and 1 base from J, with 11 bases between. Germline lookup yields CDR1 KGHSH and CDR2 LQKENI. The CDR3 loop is CASSNLGRNTEAFF. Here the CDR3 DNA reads TGTGCCAGCTCAAATCTCGGGCGGAACACTGAAGCTTTCTTT.

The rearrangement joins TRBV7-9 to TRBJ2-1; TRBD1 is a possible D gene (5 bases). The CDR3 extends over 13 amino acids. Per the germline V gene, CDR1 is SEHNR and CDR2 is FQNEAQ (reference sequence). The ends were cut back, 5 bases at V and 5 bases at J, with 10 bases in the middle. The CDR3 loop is CASSPSGNNEQFF. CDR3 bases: TGTGCCAGCAGCCCCTCAGGGAACAATGAGCAGTTCTTC. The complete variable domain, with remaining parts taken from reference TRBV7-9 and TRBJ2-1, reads DTGVSQNPRHKITKRGQNVTFRCDPISEHNRLYWYRQTLGQGPEFLTYFQNEAQLEKSRLLSDRFSAERPKGSFSTLEIQRTEQGDSAMYLCASSPSGNNEQFFGPGTRLTVL.

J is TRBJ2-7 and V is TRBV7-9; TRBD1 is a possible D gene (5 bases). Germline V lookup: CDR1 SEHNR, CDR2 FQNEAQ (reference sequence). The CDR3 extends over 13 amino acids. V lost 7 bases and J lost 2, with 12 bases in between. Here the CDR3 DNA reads TGTGCCAGCAAGCCCCCGACAGCCTACGAGCAGTACTTC. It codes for CASKPPTAYEQYF.

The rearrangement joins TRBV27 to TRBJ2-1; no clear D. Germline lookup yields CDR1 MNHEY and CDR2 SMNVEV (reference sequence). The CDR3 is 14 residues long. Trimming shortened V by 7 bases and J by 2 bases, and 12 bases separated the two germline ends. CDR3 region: CASTQTNAYNEQFF. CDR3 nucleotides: TGTGCCAGCACCCAAACAAACGCCTACAATGAGCAGTTCTTC.

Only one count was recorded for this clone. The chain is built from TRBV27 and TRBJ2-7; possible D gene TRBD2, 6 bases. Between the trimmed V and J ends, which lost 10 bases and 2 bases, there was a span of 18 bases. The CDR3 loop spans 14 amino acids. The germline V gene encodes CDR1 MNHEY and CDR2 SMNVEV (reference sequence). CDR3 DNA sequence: TGTGCCACCGTCGGGCTAGCGCCCACCTACGAGCAGTACTTC. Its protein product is CATVGLAPTYEQYF.

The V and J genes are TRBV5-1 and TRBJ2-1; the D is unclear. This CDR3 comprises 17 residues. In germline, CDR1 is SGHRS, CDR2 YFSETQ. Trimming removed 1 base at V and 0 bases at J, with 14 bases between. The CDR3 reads CASSLLTETGSYNEQFF. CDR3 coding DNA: TGCGCCAGCAGCTTGCTAACCGAGACGGGCTCCTACAATGAGCAGTTCTTC.

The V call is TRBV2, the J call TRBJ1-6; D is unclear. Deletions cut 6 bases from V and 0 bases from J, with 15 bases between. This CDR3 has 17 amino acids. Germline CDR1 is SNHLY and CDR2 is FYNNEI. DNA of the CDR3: TGTGCCAGCAGCGCTGACTGGGCGCTCTCCTATAATTCACCCCTCCACTTT. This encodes CASSADWALSYNSPLHF.

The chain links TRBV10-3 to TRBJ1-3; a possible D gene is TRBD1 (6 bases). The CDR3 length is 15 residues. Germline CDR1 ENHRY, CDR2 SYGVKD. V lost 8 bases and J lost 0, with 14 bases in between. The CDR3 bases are TGTGCCATCGGGAAGGGGGTCTCCTCTGGAAACACCATATATTTT. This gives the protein CAIGKGVSSGNTIYF.